This T cell receptor beta chain originates from a study of graft-versus-host responses after intestinal transplantation. General study points: Early post-transplant declines in HvG were associated with peak levels of circulating GvH clones. Graft-versus-host to host-versus-graft clonal ratios in allografts were high in patients with graft-donor T cell macrochimerism.

The protocol was immunoSEQ multiplex PCR, while the TCRdb copy is restricted to in-frame clones and leaves out a portion. The table shows approximately 77,000 clones, with roughly nine tenths occurring only once. This clone was counted a single time. What it binds is unknown. This TCR was recovered from a human donor who received an intestinal transplant. The sample was unstimulated CD4+ T cells sorted from spleen or lymph node cells, taken before intestinal transplant.

In DNA form, the CDR3 reads TGCGCCAGCAGCCCGGGTGGGACAGGAACCTACGAGCAGTACTTC. Its translation is CASSPGGTGTYEQYF. V gene TRBV5-1 combines with J gene TRBJ2-7; TRBD1 agrees at 8 bases. The CDR3 spans 15 residues. The V gene end was trimmed by 4 bases and the J gene end by 2 bases; junction bases not matched to a gene: 8. The germline gives CDR1 SGHRS, CDR2 YFSETQ.